The clone carrying this TCR beta chain was detected only a few times. The data belong to a study of cytomegalovirus exposure and HLA in healthy donors. V shed 5 bases, J shed 2 bases, and the junction held 11 bases outside the gene matches. This CDR3 has 18 amino acids. Germline V gene data show CDR1 as SGHVS and CDR2 as FNYEAQ. Primers: 60 Vbeta forward and 13 Jbeta reverse. The table came from immunoSEQ multiplex PCR; TCRdb's copy has only in-frame clones and leaves some out. The repertoire holds 150,000 to 200,000 clones, with 70% to 80% as singletons. What was sequenced was PBMCs. The chain uses TRBV7-6 and TRBJ2-7; 14 bases map to TRBD2. The clonotype comes from a woman aged 30 to 39 in good health and CMV-seropositive. The CDR3 DNA sequence: TGTGCCAGCAGCATAGGGACTAGCGGGAGAGGTACGGCCTACGAGCAGTACTTC. Residues: CASSIGTSGRGTAYEQYF.